This passage covers 19 T cell receptor beta chains from one sample sequenced in a study of OX40 agonist ivuxolimab in advanced cancers. Assay: immunoSEQ multiplex PCR; the TCRdb copy retains only in-frame clones and omits some. The sample has around 35,000 clones, 92% seen once. The sample here was CD4+ or CD8+ T cells sorted from blood, taken in a trial of the OX40 agonist ivuxolimab. Source of these receptors: an adult with an advanced solid tumor such as melanoma, head and neck, liver or kidney cancer.

The rearrangement uses TRBV19 and TRBJ1-5, with 8 bases aligning to TRBD1. Germline CDR1 and CDR2: LNHDA and SQIVND (reference sequence). The CDR3 length is 13 residues. V was pared by 11 bases and J by 9 bases, with 12 bases of the junction left unmatched. CDR3 loop: CAAGTGGWGPQHF. The CDR3 nucleotides read TGTGCCGCAGGGACAGGCGGCTGGGGGCCCCAGCATTTT.

J is TRBJ1-2 and V is TRBV2, with D perhaps TRBD1 (5 bases). Germline CDR1 SNHLY, CDR2 FYNNEI. Trimming pared 4 bases from V and 3 bases from J, leaving 18 bases between. The CDR3 is made up of 16 amino acids. The CDR3 protein is CASSGQGVSWDYGYTF. CDR3 nucleotides: TGTGCCAGCAGTGGCCAGGGTGTATCATGGGACTATGGCTACACCTTC.

The chain has TRBV2 and TRBJ2-1, with D hard to call. Germline values: CDR1 SNHLY, CDR2 FYNNEI. This CDR3 comprises 10 residues. V gave up 3 bases and J gave up 7 bases, with 1 base separating them. The CDR3 loop reads CASSENEQFF. The CDR3 DNA is TGTGCCAGCAGTGAGAATGAGCAGTTCTTC.

The chain uses TRBV28 and TRBJ2-7; perhaps TRBD1 as D (6 bases). Looked up from germline, CDR1 is MDHEN and CDR2 is SYDVKM. The CDR3 runs to 13 residues. Trimming shortened V by 5 bases and J by 4 bases, and 12 bases separated the two germline ends. The CDR3: CASSVYRAYEQYF. The CDR3 DNA sequence: TGTGCCAGCAGTGTATACAGGGCGTACGAGCAGTACTTC.

J is TRBJ2-1 and V is TRBV4-3; 7 bases agree with TRBD2. J was trimmed by 2 bases and V by 0 bases; bases with no gene match: 19. This CDR3 comprises 21 residues. Germline V lookup: CDR1 LGHNA, CDR2 YSLEER. The CDR3 reads CASSQEGLRSQLAGAYNEQFF. CDR3 DNA sequence: TGCGCCAGCAGCCAAGAAGGCCTACGCTCGCAACTGGCGGGAGCCTACAATGAGCAGTTCTTC.

J is TRBJ1-1 and V is TRBV6-6, with D possibly matching TRBD1 (5 bases). Trimming cost V 5 bases and J 4 bases, with 11 bases left between them. The CDR3 has 13 residues. Germline V gene sequence: CDR1 MNHNY, CDR2 SVGAGI (reference sequence). CDR3 residues: CASSAGALTEAFF. DNA of the CDR3: TGTGCCAGCAGTGCCGGGGCGCTCACTGAAGCTTTCTTT.

CDR3 sequence: CASSLGAARSYEQYF. CDR3 DNA: TGTGCCAGCAGCTTAGGGGCGGCTCGGTCCTACGAGCAGTACTTC. The chain joins TRBV13 to TRBJ2-7; no clear D. Trimming pared 0 bases from V and 1 base from J, leaving 10 bases between. The CDR3 length is 15 residues. CDR1 and CDR2 from the germline V gene are PRHDT and FYEKMQ (reference sequence).

The rearrangement links TRBV7-8 to TRBJ2-1, with a weak D call TRBD2 (5 bases). The CDR3 runs to 15 residues. CDR1 is SGHVS, CDR2 FQNEAQ, per germline. Trimming took off 0 bases at V and 9 bases at J, with 15 bases between the two ends. The chain's CDR3 is CASSLAATTQFEQFF. CDR3 nucleotide sequence: TGTGCCAGCAGCTTAGCGGCGACTACCCAATTTGAGCAGTTCTTC. Full variable domain (outside the CDR3, taken from reference TRBV7-8 and TRBJ2-1): GAGVSQSPRYKVAKRGQDVALRCDPISGHVSLFWYQQALGQGPEFLTYFQNEAQLDKSGLPSDRFFAERPEGSVSTLKIQRTQQEDSAVYLCASSLAATTQFEQFFGPGTRLTVL.

The table lists this clone with a count of one. This chain uses TRBV5-6 with TRBJ2-6, with D unresolved. Germline-derived CDR1 and CDR2 are SGHDT and YYEEEE. The CDR3 is 16 amino acids. V was clipped by 1 base and J by 4 bases, with 12 bases between them. In nucleotides, the CDR3 is TGTGCCAGCAGCTTGACCCCAGCGAGGGGGGCCAACGTCCTGACTTTC. This codes for CASSLTPARGANVLTF.

V gene TRBV11-2 combines with J gene TRBJ2-5; 7 nucleotides line up with TRBD2. The CDR3 loop spans 17 amino acids. Germline trimming cut 3 bases from V and 3 bases from J; bases unmatched to any gene: 13. Per germline, CDR1 SGHAT and CDR2 FQNNGV. In nucleotides, the CDR3 is TGTGCCAGCAGCTTTGGTCTGGCGGGAGTGGGGGAAGAGACCCAGTACTTC. Translation gives CASSFGLAGVGEETQYF.

The chain is built from TRBV5-1 and TRBJ2-1; TRBD2 might be the D (5 bases). This CDR3 contains 16 residues. Germline CDR1 and CDR2: SGHRS and YFSETQ. V was shortened by 0 bases and J by 5 bases, with 15 bases between the two germline ends. The CDR3 DNA reads TGCGCCAGCAGCTTGGGTCTTCGAGGGAGTAACAATGAGCAGTTCTTC. Amino acid sequence: CASSLGLRGSNNEQFF. Using reference TRBV5-1 and TRBJ2-1 for the parts outside the CDR3, the full variable domain is KAGVTQTPRYLIKTRGQQVTLSCSPISGHRSVSWYQQTPGQGLQFLFEYFSETQRNKGNFPGRFSGRQFSNSRSEMNVSTLELGDSALYLCASSLGLRGSNNEQFFGPGTRLTVL.

The chain recombines TRBV30 with TRBJ2-7; D is ambiguous. This CDR3 contains 12 residues. Germline values: CDR1 GTSNPN, CDR2 SVGIG (reference sequence). Trimming removed 4 bases at V and 3 bases at J, with 10 bases between. CDR3 sequence: CAWTIGSYEQYF. The CDR3 DNA follows: TGTGCCTGGACAATTGGTAGCTACGAGCAGTACTTC.

V usage is TRBV5-5 and J usage is TRBJ1-1; D call uncertain. Looked up from germline, CDR1 is SGHKS and CDR2 is YYEKEE (reference sequence). V lost 2 bases and J 7 bases, leaving 9 bases between the germline ends. The CDR3 spans 12 residues. CDR3 protein: CASSFETGEAFF. CDR3 sequence (DNA): TGTGCCAGCAGCTTCGAGACGGGTGAAGCTTTCTTT.

The rearrangement joins TRBV5-1 to TRBJ2-7; 7 nucleotides align to TRBD1. Germline CDR1 SGHRS, CDR2 YFSETQ. The CDR3 runs to 15 residues. V lost 0 bases to trimming and J lost 0 bases; unmatched junction nucleotides: 3. The CDR3 loop is CASSLGQGSSYEQYF. The CDR3, as DNA: TGCGCCAGCAGCTTGGGACAGGGATCCTCCTACGAGCAGTACTTC. The full variable domain, completed using reference TRBV5-1 and TRBJ2-7, is KAGVTQTPRYLIKTRGQQVTLSCSPISGHRSVSWYQQTPGQGLQFLFEYFSETQRNKGNFPGRFSGRQFSNSRSEMNVSTLELGDSALYLCASSLGQGSSYEQYFGPGTRLTVT.

The genes are TRBV7-2 and TRBJ2-7; 11 bases agree with TRBD2. The CDR3 loop spans 14 amino acids. Per germline, CDR1 SGHTA and CDR2 FQGNSA. V shed 5 bases and J 2 bases; nucleotides not matched to a gene: 2. The CDR3: CASSPGLAAYEQYF. For the CDR3, the DNA is TGTGCCAGCAGCCCGGGACTAGCGGCCTACGAGCAGTACTTC.

This sequence joins TRBV6-5 and TRBJ2-5, with 7 bases that match TRBD1. Germline CDR1 MNHEY, CDR2 SVGAGI. The junction had 3 bases not matched to a gene; V was cut back by 0 bases and J by 2 bases. The CDR3 consists of 15 residues. Here the CDR3 reads CASSYSNRGQETQYF. CDR3 DNA: TGTGCCAGCAGTTACTCCAACAGGGGACAAGAGACCCAGTACTTC.

The chain has TRBV6-5 and TRBJ1-1, with D uncertain. Germline V gene lookup returns CDR1 MNHEY and CDR2 SVGAGI. V was trimmed by 0 bases and J by 1 base, leaving 12 bases between them. The CDR3 is made up of 16 amino acids. CDR3 sequence: CASSYSTGEANTEAFF. Here the CDR3 DNA reads TGTGCCAGCAGTTACTCGACTGGGGAGGCGAACACTGAAGCTTTCTTT.

This clone appeared a single time. J is TRBJ2-4 and V is TRBV27; perhaps TRBD1 as D (6 bases). V lost 5 bases to trimming and J lost 0 bases, with 20 bases between them. This CDR3 has 18 residues. CDR1 and CDR2 from the germline V gene are MNHEY and SMNVEV (reference sequence). CDR3 in DNA: TGTGCCAGCAGTCCTCCGAGACAGGCGCTTCTAGCCAAAAACATTCAGTACTTC. Protein product: CASSPPRQALLAKNIQYF.

This chain connects TRBV27 to TRBJ2-7; no reliable D call. This CDR3 spans 13 amino acids. CDR1 is MNHEY and CDR2 is SMNVEV in the germline V gene (reference sequence). The V gene lost 2 bases and the J gene lost 4 bases, with 9 bases spanning the gap. The DNA for the CDR3 is TGTGCCAGCAGTTTAACCTGGGGTTACGAGCAGTACTTC. Its translation: CASSLTWGYEQYF.